Detailed here is one T cell receptor (beta chain). This sample is drawn from a study of CD8+ T cells in alopecia areata. Treatment: oral pan-JAK inhibitor, 5-10 mg twice daily. V lost 6 bases, J lost 4 bases, and 3 bases stayed unmatched. The germline gives CDR1 SQVTM, CDR2 ANQGSEA. CDR3 length: 12 residues. Sequencing templates came from extracted RNA that was reverse transcribed into cDNA. TCRdb keeps only in-frame clones here, not all; method: immunoSEQ multiplex PCR. There are about 64,000 clones in the sample; 46% occur only once, and 20% lies in the top ten. This specimen consisted of CD8+ T cells sorted from blood, obtained between weeks 36 and 40, from a patient treated with tofacitinib. The TCR sequence derives from a human donor with alopecia areata. The genes are TRBV29-1 and TRBJ2-7; 10 bases fit TRBD2. The CDR3 region is CSVGTSDYEQYF. The CDR3 DNA reads as TGCAGCGTGGGGACTAGCGATTACGAGCAGTACTTC.